The rows below give T cell receptor beta chains drawn from one sample of a study of blood T cells in healthy people across ages. Each CDR3 protein is one row after TCRdb ran MiXCR on the 5' RACE reads. The profile shows 1.5 million to 2 million distinct CDR3 sequences, about 50% of them singletons. The sequencing sample was made of blood. Receptors originate from a middle-aged woman in good health. Each CDR3 is given with its conserved first and last residue. The D gene is left open where the match is weak. Size is omitted from some rows. Given values are once, few, many or a class for expanded clones.

abundance,v_gene,j_gene,d_gene,CDR3aa,CDR3nt
.,TRBV2,TRBJ2-7,.,CASSEGWTVYEQYF,TGTGCCAGCAGTGAGGGCTGGACAGTCTACGAGCAGTACTTC
.,TRBV15,TRBJ2-3,.,CATSREDRLTQYF,TGTGCCACCAGCAGGGAAGACCGCCTTACGCAGTATTTT
.,TRBV29-1,TRBJ1-2,.,CSVGIAIGDGKLTNYGYTF,TGCAGCGTTGGTATCGCAATTGGGGACGGGAAACTTACTAACTATGGCTACACCTTC
.,TRBV9,TRBJ2-3,.,CASSVDPGGAATDTQYF,TGTGCCAGCAGCGTAGATCCCGGCGGAGCGGCCACAGATACGCAGTATTTT
.,TRBV7-2,TRBJ1-2,.,CASSLGRERFYGYTF,TGTGCCAGCAGCTTAGGCAGGGAGAGGTTTTACGGCTACACCTTC
.,TRBV10-3,TRBJ1-2,.,CAIGEGMDAGYTF,TGTGCCATCGGTGAGGGGATGGACGCTGGCTACACCTTC
.,TRBV20-1,TRBJ2-5,.,CSAAHGGPQETQYF,TGCAGTGCCGCACATGGGGGGCCCCAAGAGACCCAGTACTTC
.,TRBV20-1,TRBJ1-4,.,CSATKTGIATNEKLFF,TGCAGTGCCACAAAAACAGGGATTGCAACTAATGAAAAACTGTTTTTT
.,TRBV6-2/TRBV6-3,TRBJ1-2,.,CASSRDVRGYTF,TGTGCCAGCAGCCGGGATGTTAGAGGCTACACCTTC
few,TRBV7-9,TRBJ2-5,.,CASEAEETQYF,TGTGCCTCCGAGGCAGAAGAGACCCAGTACTTC
.,TRBV7-2,TRBJ2-1,.,CASSPGTLRDNEQFF,TGTGCCAGCAGCCCGGGGACCCTGCGTGACAATGAGCAGTTCTTC
.,TRBV19,TRBJ1-2,TRBD1,CASTYLARDRGNYGYTF,TGTGCCAGTACATACCTGGCGCGGGACAGGGGCAACTATGGCTACACCTTC
.,TRBV27,TRBJ2-7,.,CACSLVSNRDSSYEQYF,TGTGCCTGCAGTTTAGTATCTAATCGTGACAGCTCCTACGAGCAGTACTTC
once,TRBV20-1,TRBJ1-5,.,CSANGGNQPQHF,TGCAGTGCCAACGGAGGCAATCAGCCCCAGCATTTT
few,TRBV29-1,TRBJ2-3,.,CSVRNKQGYGTDTQYF,TGCAGCGTCAGGAACAAACAGGGATATGGCACAGATACGCAGTATTTT
.,TRBV5-6,TRBJ1-2,.,CASSFLSYTYTF,TGTGCCAGCAGCTTCCTGTCATATACCTACACCTTC
.,TRBV7-2,TRBJ2-5,TRBD1,CASSLDSTGVRQETQYF,TGTGCCAGCAGCTTAGACTCGACAGGGGTCCGCCAAGAGACCCAGTACTTC
.,TRBV27,TRBJ2-4,.,CASQRGGVRNGQYF,TGTGCCAGCCAACGGGGCGGGGTCAGGAACGGGCAGTACTTC
.,TRBV3-1,TRBJ2-1,.,CASSQEGAGAWNEQFF,TGTGCCAGCAGCCAAGAAGGGGCGGGGGCCTGGAATGAGCAGTTCTTC
.,TRBV4-3,TRBJ1-4,TRBD1,CASSQGPGGFEKLFF,TGCGCCAGCAGCCAAGGTCCAGGGGGCTTCGAAAAACTGTTTTTT
.,TRBV6-1,TRBJ2-1,TRBD2,CASSEVTSGGGSSYNEQFF,TGTGCCAGCAGTGAAGTGACTAGCGGGGGGGGAAGCTCCTACAATGAGCAGTTCTTC
.,TRBV4-1,TRBJ2-3,.,CASSQREWLDTQYF,TGCGCCAGCAGCCAACGCGAATGGTTAGATACGCAGTATTTT
few,TRBV5-1,TRBJ2-1,.,CASSRPGDEQFF,TGTGCCAGCAGTCGCCCCGGGGATGAGCAGTTCTTC
few,TRBV20-1,TRBJ2-1,TRBD2,CSAPKRGSSYNEQFF,TGCAGTGCTCCAAAGCGGGGAAGCTCCTACAATGAGCAGTTCTTC
.,TRBV6-5,TRBJ1-2,TRBD1,CASSPSIQGASGHTF,TGTGCCAGCAGTCCTTCCATACAGGGGGCTAGTGGCCACACCTTC
.,TRBV10-3,TRBJ1-5,.,CAISDGVGNQPQHF,TGTGCCATCAGTGACGGGGTGGGCAATCAGCCCCAGCATTTT
few,TRBV7-2,TRBJ2-7,TRBD1,CASSFNRGQYEQYF,TGTGCCAGCAGCTTTAACAGGGGTCAGTACGAGCAGTACTTC
many,TRBV7-2,TRBJ1-1,TRBD1,CASSPLGTGSTEAFF,TGTGCCAGCAGCCCCCTCGGGACAGGGAGCACTGAAGCTTTCTTT
.,TRBV7-2,TRBJ1-2,TRBD1,CASSADRGGYGYTF,TGTGCCAGCAGCGCAGACAGGGGCGGCTATGGCTACACCTTC
few,TRBV4-3,TRBJ1-1,TRBD1,CASSQGRQGRNTEAFF,TGCGCCAGCAGCCAGGGGAGACAGGGAAGGAACACTGAAGCTTTCTTT
.,TRBV7-2,TRBJ1-2,TRBD1,CASSSGIRQGAAGYTF,TGTGCCAGCAGTTCAGGAATCCGACAGGGGGCAGCTGGCTACACCTTC
few,TRBV7-9,TRBJ2-7,.,CASSEQLTYEQYF,TGTGCCAGCAGCGAACAGCTTACCTACGAGCAGTACTTC